These T cell receptor beta chains were read from a single sample in a study of response to subunit inactivated influenza vaccine. One entry per CDR3 protein results from TCRdb running MiXCR on the RT-PCR reads. The sample lists around 530,000 distinct CDR3 sequences; 16% were seen once. Sequenced here: CD4+ T cells sorted from PBMCs, sampled roughly 24 months after vaccination. These receptors originate from a man between 50 and 75 years old who received an inactivated influenza vaccine. CDR3s include the opening cysteine and the closing phenylalanine or tryptophan. The D gene is left open where the match is weak. Expanded clones get a size class; other rows say once, few or many, or leave the size out.

V gene: TRBV6-2/TRBV6-3; D gene: .; clone size: .; J gene: TRBJ1-2; CDR3 DNA: TGTGCCAGCAGCTCTCCAACGGGGGTCGGAGGCTACACCTTC; CDR3 protein: CASSSPTGVGGYTF
V gene: TRBV4-2; D gene: .; clone size: few; J gene: TRBJ2-1; CDR3 DNA: TGTGCCAGCAGCCAAGAAAACAGCGCGAGCTCCTACAATGAGCAGTTCTTC; CDR3 protein: CASSQENSASSYNEQFF
V gene: TRBV12-3/TRBV12-4; D gene: .; clone size: .; J gene: TRBJ2-3; CDR3 DNA: TGTGCCAGCAGTCGACTACTACAGCTCACAGATACGCAGTATTTT; CDR3 protein: CASSRLLQLTDTQYF
V gene: TRBV20-1; D gene: .; clone size: few; J gene: TRBJ1-2; CDR3 DNA: TGCAGTGCTAGCCACGTCAGGACCTATGGCTACACCTTC; CDR3 protein: CSASHVRTYGYTF
V gene: TRBV28; D gene: TRBD1; clone size: few; J gene: TRBJ1-6; CDR3 DNA: TGTGCCAGCAGCGACAGGGGGATGGATTCACCCCTCCACTTT; CDR3 protein: CASSDRGMDSPLHF
V gene: TRBV12-3/TRBV12-4; D gene: TRBD1; clone size: few; J gene: TRBJ2-7; CDR3 DNA: TGTGCCAGCAGTCCCCGGGACAGCTTTTACGAGCAGTACTTC; CDR3 protein: CASSPRDSFYEQYF
V gene: TRBV10-3; D gene: .; clone size: .; J gene: TRBJ1-2; CDR3 DNA: TGTGCCATCAACGAACCCGGGACACGTTATGGCTACACCTTC; CDR3 protein: CAINEPGTRYGYTF
V gene: TRBV5-1; D gene: .; clone size: .; J gene: TRBJ1-2; CDR3 DNA: TGCGCCAGCAGCCCCATTGCGCCCAGGGAGTTGGGAGGCTACACCTTC; CDR3 protein: CASSPIAPRELGGYTF
V gene: TRBV5-5; D gene: TRBD2; clone size: few; J gene: TRBJ2-2; CDR3 DNA: TGTGCCAGCAGCTTGGGGGCGGGACTAGCGTCCGGGGAGCTGTTTTTT; CDR3 protein: CASSLGAGLASGELFF
V gene: TRBV24-1; D gene: .; clone size: .; J gene: TRBJ1-5; CDR3 DNA: TGTGCCACCAGCCCGCCAGGGCGGGATCAGCCCCAGCATTTT; CDR3 protein: CATSPPGRDQPQHF
V gene: TRBV18; D gene: .; clone size: once; J gene: TRBJ2-7; CDR3 DNA: TGTGCCAGCTCAGACTCTACACCGGGCGAGCAGTACTTC; CDR3 protein: CASSDSTPGEQYF
V gene: TRBV9; D gene: .; clone size: few; J gene: TRBJ1-1; CDR3 DNA: TGTGCCAGCAGCGTAGTTCCAATACAGGAGAACACTGAAGCTTTCTTT; CDR3 protein: CASSVVPIQENTEAFF
V gene: TRBV28; D gene: .; clone size: few; J gene: TRBJ1-2; CDR3 DNA: TGTGCCAGCAGACTTGCAGGGGATAACTATGGCTACACCTTC; CDR3 protein: CASRLAGDNYGYTF
V gene: TRBV3-1; D gene: .; clone size: few; J gene: TRBJ1-1; CDR3 DNA: TGTGCCAGCAGTCAGAGTCCGACGAACACTGAAGCTTTCTTT; CDR3 protein: CASSQSPTNTEAFF
V gene: TRBV2; D gene: .; clone size: few; J gene: TRBJ1-1; CDR3 DNA: TGTGCCAGCACTCAGGGAATGGCTTTCTTT; CDR3 protein: CASTQGMAFF
V gene: TRBV7-2; D gene: .; clone size: few; J gene: TRBJ2-3; CDR3 DNA: TGTGCCAGCAGCCCTCTGACAGGTGGAAGCACAGATACGCAGTATTTT; CDR3 protein: CASSPLTGGSTDTQYF
V gene: TRBV14; D gene: .; clone size: .; J gene: TRBJ2-7; CDR3 DNA: TGTGCCAGCAGCCACCTACTTGCGGGAACCTACGAGCAGTACTTC; CDR3 protein: CASSHLLAGTYEQYF
V gene: TRBV11-2; D gene: TRBD2; clone size: few; J gene: TRBJ2-1; CDR3 DNA: TGTGCCAGCAGCATGGGGACTAGCAGAGTCGATGAGCAGTTCTTC; CDR3 protein: CASSMGTSRVDEQFF
V gene: TRBV5-1; D gene: TRBD1; clone size: many; J gene: TRBJ1-2; CDR3 DNA: TGCGCCAGCAGCTTGGCGGACAGGAAATTCTATGGCTACACCTTC; CDR3 protein: CASSLADRKFYGYTF
V gene: TRBV20-1; D gene: .; clone size: once; J gene: TRBJ2-7; CDR3 DNA: TGCAGTGCTATCCGGGACACCAACTCCTACGAGCAGTACTTC; CDR3 protein: CSAIRDTNSYEQYF
V gene: TRBV12-3/TRBV12-4; D gene: .; clone size: many; J gene: TRBJ2-1; CDR3 DNA: TGTGCCAGCAGTTCCCTTTTATATTACAATGAGCAGTTCTTC; CDR3 protein: CASSSLLYYNEQFF
V gene: TRBV29-1; D gene: TRBD2; clone size: few; J gene: TRBJ2-3; CDR3 DNA: TGCAGCACCGGACTAGTTTCAGATACGCAGTATTTT; CDR3 protein: CSTGLVSDTQYF
V gene: TRBV20-1; D gene: .; clone size: .; J gene: TRBJ2-7; CDR3 DNA: TGCAGTGCCGGGCACCCGGAGAGCTACGAGCAGTACTTC; CDR3 protein: CSAGHPESYEQYF
V gene: TRBV5-1; D gene: TRBD2; clone size: few; J gene: TRBJ2-3; CDR3 DNA: TGCGCCAGCAGCCGGACTAGCGTGGCAGATACGCAGTATTTT; CDR3 protein: CASSRTSVADTQYF
V gene: TRBV24-1; D gene: .; clone size: .; J gene: TRBJ2-7; CDR3 DNA: TGTGCCACCAGTTGCGGCTACGAGCAGTACTTC; CDR3 protein: CATSCGYEQYF
V gene: TRBV5-1; D gene: TRBD2; clone size: many; J gene: TRBJ2-1; CDR3 DNA: TGCGCCAGCAGCTCGGGGACTAGCGGGAGGAACGACAAGCAGTTCTTC; CDR3 protein: CASSSGTSGRNDKQFF
V gene: TRBV28; D gene: .; clone size: few; J gene: TRBJ2-4; CDR3 DNA: TGTGCCACGGGGTTGGCCAAAAACATTCAGTACTTC; CDR3 protein: CATGLAKNIQYF
V gene: TRBV3-1; D gene: TRBD1; clone size: few; J gene: TRBJ2-5; CDR3 DNA: TGTGCCAGCAGCGACAGACAGGGGGTGAAGACCCAGTACTTC; CDR3 protein: CASSDRQGVKTQYF